The rows below give T cell receptor beta chains drawn from one sample of a study of identical twins. In TCRdb, the 5' RACE reads were re-called with MiXCR into one record per CDR3 protein. The sample consists of about 900,000 distinct CDR3 sequences, about 12% of them appearing once. Separately, the same data were catalogued under a study of yellow fever vaccine responses in identical twins.

The sequenced sample was PBMCs. The receptors shown here come from a woman between 18 and 29 years old in good health. The CDR3 runs from the conserved cysteine through the conserved F or W. Fields, in order: clone size, D gene, J gene, V gene, CDR3 protein, CDR3 DNA. A D gene is named only where the DNA matches it firmly. Rows give clone size only sometimes, using once, few, many, or a class for an expanded clone.

many NA TRBJ2-3 TRBV11-2 CASSLIGHGVDTQYF TGTGCCAGCAGCTTAATCGGACACGGAGTAGATACGCAGTATTTT
few NA TRBJ2-5 TRBV18 CASSPGGTPGETQYF TGTGCCAGCTCACCAGGGGGGACGCCCGGAGAGACCCAGTACTTC
NA NA TRBJ2-7 TRBV27 CASSPINRDPTYEQYF TGTGCCAGCAGTCCGATAAACAGGGATCCTACCTACGAGCAGTACTTC
NA TRBD2 TRBJ2-3 TRBV4-1 CASSQVSGGRTDTQYF TGCGCCAGCAGCCAAGTTTCGGGGGGGCGGACAGATACGCAGTATTTT
NA NA TRBJ2-3 TRBV10-3 CAIMPRVTDTQYF TGTGCCATCATGCCTCGAGTGACAGATACGCAGTATTTT
many TRBD2 TRBJ2-3 TRBV20-1 CSAPILAGGLDTQYF TGCAGTGCCCCGATACTAGCGGGAGGCTTGGATACGCAGTATTTT
NA TRBD2 TRBJ2-1 TRBV11-2 CASSPGDYHNEQFF TGTGCCAGCAGCCCCGGGGACTACCACAATGAGCAGTTCTTC
NA NA TRBJ2-1 TRBV7-6 CASSSDSPSYNEQFF TGTGCCAGCAGCTCGGATTCTCCCTCCTACAATGAGCAGTTCTTC
few NA TRBJ2-7 TRBV6-6 CASGPSSYEQYF TGTGCCAGCGGTCCCAGCTCCTACGAGCAGTACTTC
few TRBD1 TRBJ2-1 TRBV4-1 CASSFKLEQGARTNNEQFF TGCGCCAGCAGCTTCAAGTTAGAGCAGGGGGCGCGTACGAACAATGAGCAGTTCTTC
few TRBD1 TRBJ1-2 TRBV20-1 CSASGGSYGYTF TGCAGTGCTTCAGGGGGCAGCTATGGCTACACCTTC
NA NA TRBJ1-1 TRBV11-2 CASSLLMGEYAFF TGTGCCAGCAGCTTATTAATGGGGGAGTATGCTTTCTTT
few NA TRBJ2-1 TRBV20-1 CSARMWGLGYNEQFF TGCAGTGCTAGGATGTGGGGCCTGGGCTACAATGAGCAGTTCTTC
few TRBD2 TRBJ2-1 TRBV7-8 CASSFSVPGTSEGNEQFF TGTGCCAGCAGCTTCTCCGTCCCCGGGACTAGCGAGGGGAATGAGCAGTTCTTC
few NA TRBJ2-1 TRBV5-1 CASSLGMGITNNEQFF TGCGCCAGCAGCTTGGGTATGGGAATAACCAACAATGAGCAGTTCTTC
many NA TRBJ2-3 TRBV24-1 CATSDPGVNTQYF TGTGCCACCAGTGATCCGGGAGTAAATACGCAGTATTTT
few NA TRBJ2-5 TRBV9 CASSVNQRQVQETQYF TGTGCCAGCAGCGTAAATCAGAGACAGGTCCAAGAGACCCAGTACTTC
many NA TRBJ2-3 TRBV6-4 CASSAMDGTDTQYF TGTGCCAGCAGCGCCATGGACGGCACAGATACGCAGTATTTT
many TRBD1 TRBJ1-2 TRBV5-1 CASSPSAEGQPSRAYGYTF TGCGCCAGCAGCCCCTCGGCCGAGGGACAGCCTAGCCGTGCATATGGCTACACCTTC
few NA TRBJ2-1 TRBV12-3/TRBV12-4 CASSLYPEVSYNEQFF TGTGCCAGCAGCTTATACCCAGAGGTCTCCTACAATGAGCAGTTCTTC
few NA TRBJ1-1 TRBV9 CASSGSTEAFF TGTGCCAGCAGCGGCAGCACTGAAGCTTTCTTT
few NA TRBJ2-3 TRBV7-2 CASSQTGGPQYTQYF TGTGCCAGCAGTCAGACTGGGGGCCCTCAGTACACGCAGTATTTT
NA TRBD1 TRBJ2-5 TRBV28 CASTLDRGLGSETQYF TGTGCCAGCACCCTCGACAGGGGGCTTGGTTCGGAGACCCAGTACTTC
NA TRBD1 TRBJ2-2 TRBV20-1 CSARAWDRGYTGELFF TGCAGTGCTAGAGCATGGGACAGGGGGTATACCGGGGAGCTGTTTTTT
NA NA TRBJ1-1 TRBV7-9 CASSLRPGRSLNTEAFF TGTGCCAGCAGCTTAAGGCCGGGGAGGTCGTTGAACACTGAAGCTTTCTTT